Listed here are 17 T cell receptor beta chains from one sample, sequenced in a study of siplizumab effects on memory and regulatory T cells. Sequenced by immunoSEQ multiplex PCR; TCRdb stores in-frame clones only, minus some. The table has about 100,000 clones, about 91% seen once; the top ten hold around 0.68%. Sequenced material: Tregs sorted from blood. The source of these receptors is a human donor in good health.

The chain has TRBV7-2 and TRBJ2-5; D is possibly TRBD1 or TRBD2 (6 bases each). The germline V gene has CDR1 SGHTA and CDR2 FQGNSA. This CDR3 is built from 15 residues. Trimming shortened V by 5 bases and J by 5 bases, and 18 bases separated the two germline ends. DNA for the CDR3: TGTGCCAGCAGCCACCCCTTAGGGGGGACGGAGACCCAGTACTTC. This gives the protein CASSHPLGGTETQYF.

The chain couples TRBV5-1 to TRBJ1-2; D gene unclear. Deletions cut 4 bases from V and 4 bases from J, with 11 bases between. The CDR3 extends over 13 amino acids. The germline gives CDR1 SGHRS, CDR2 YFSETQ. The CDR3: CASSPSSSYGYTF. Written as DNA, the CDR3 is TGCGCCAGCAGCCCCTCTAGCAGCTATGGCTACACCTTC. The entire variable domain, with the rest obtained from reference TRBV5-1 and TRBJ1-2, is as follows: KAGVTQTPRYLIKTRGQQVTLSCSPISGHRSVSWYQQTPGQGLQFLFEYFSETQRNKGNFPGRFSGRQFSNSRSEMNVSTLELGDSALYLCASSPSSSYGYTFGSGTRLTVV.

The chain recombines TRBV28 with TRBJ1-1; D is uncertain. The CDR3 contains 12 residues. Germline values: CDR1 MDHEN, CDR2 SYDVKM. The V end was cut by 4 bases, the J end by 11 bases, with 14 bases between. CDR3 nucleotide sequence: TGTGCCAGCAGTTCAACCCAGGTTCATGCTTTCTTT. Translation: CASSSTQVHAFF.

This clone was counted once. CDR3 region: CASSQDELRGPSTDTQYF. As DNA, the CDR3 is TGCGCCAGCAGCCAAGATGAGCTCCGGGGGCCGAGCACAGATACGCAGTATTTT. The J gene is TRBJ2-3, the V gene TRBV4-1; D is tentatively TRBD1 or TRBD2 (6 bases each). The CDR3 covers 18 residues. V was pared by 0 bases and J by 0 bases, with 16 bases between. Per the germline V gene, CDR1 is MGHRA and CDR2 is YSYEKL.

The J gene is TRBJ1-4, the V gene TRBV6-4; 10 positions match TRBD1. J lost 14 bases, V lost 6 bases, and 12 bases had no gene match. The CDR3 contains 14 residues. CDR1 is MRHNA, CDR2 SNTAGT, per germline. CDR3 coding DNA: TGTGCCAGCAGCCCGACAGGGGGCGCATTGGGCCTGTTTTTT. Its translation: CASSPTGGALGLFF.

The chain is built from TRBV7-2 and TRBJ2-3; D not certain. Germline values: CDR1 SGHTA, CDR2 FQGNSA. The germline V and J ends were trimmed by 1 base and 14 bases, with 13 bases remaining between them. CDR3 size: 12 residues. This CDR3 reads CASSLEGFQWYF. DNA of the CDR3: TGTGCCAGCAGCTTAGAAGGATTTCAGTGGTATTTT.

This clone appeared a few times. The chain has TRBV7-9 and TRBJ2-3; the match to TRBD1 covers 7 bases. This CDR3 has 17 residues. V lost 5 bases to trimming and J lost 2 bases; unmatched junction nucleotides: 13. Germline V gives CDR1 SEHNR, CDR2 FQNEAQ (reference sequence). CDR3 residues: CASSPMSTGSFTDTQYF. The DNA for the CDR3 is TGTGCCAGCAGCCCGATGTCGACAGGGTCCTTCACAGATACGCAGTATTTT.

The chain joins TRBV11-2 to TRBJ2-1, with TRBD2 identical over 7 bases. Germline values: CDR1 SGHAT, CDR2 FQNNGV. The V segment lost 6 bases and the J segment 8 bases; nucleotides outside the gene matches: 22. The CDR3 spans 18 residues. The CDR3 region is CASSPAGARTSGVDEQFF. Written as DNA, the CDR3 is TGTGCCAGCAGTCCGGCGGGAGCACGAACCTCGGGGGTCGATGAGCAGTTCTTC.

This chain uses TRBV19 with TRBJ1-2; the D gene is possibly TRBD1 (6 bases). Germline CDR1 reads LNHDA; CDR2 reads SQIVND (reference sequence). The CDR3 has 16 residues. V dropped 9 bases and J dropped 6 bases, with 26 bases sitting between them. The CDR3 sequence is CASKEFPRGGADGYTF. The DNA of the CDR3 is TGTGCCAGCAAGGAATTCCCCCGGGGGGGCGCGGATGGCTACACCTTC.

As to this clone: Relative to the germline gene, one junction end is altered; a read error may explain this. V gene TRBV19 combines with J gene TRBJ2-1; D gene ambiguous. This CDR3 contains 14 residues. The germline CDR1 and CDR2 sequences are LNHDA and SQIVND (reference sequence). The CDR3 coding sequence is TGTGCCAGTACCACCCCTGGGTCCTCCAATGAGCAGTTCTTC. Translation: CASTTPGSSNEQFF.

The DNA for the CDR3 is TGTGCCAGCAGGTCAAATCTGTACGAGCAGTACTTC. Its protein is CASRSNLYEQYF. The chain joins TRBV27 to TRBJ2-7, with D uncertain. CDR1 and CDR2 (germline): MNHEY, SMNVEV (reference sequence). This CDR3 comprises 12 residues. Trimming removed 6 bases from V and 4 bases from J, with 10 bases in between.

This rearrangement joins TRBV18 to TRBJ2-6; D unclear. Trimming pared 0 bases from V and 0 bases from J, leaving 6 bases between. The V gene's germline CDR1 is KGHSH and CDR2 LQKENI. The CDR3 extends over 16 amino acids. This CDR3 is CASSPPKSSGANVLTF. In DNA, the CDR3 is TGTGCCAGCTCACCACCGAAGAGCTCTGGGGCCAACGTCCTGACTTTC.

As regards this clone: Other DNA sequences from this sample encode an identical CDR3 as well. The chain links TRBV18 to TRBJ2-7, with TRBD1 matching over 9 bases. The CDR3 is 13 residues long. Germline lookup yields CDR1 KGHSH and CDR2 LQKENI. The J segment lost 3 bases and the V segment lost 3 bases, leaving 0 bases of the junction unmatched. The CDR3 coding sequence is TGTGCCAGCTCACCGACAGGGGGCTACGAGCAGTACTTC. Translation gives CASSPTGGYEQYF.

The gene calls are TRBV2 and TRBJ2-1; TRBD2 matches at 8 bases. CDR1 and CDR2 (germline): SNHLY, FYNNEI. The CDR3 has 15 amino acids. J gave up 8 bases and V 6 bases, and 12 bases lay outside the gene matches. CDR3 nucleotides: TGTGCCAGCAGGGACCGGGCCTACGGGAGGGATGAGCAGTTCTTC. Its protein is CASRDRAYGRDEQFF. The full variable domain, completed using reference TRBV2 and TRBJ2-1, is EPEVTQTPSHQVTQMGQEVILRCVPISNHLYFYWYRQILGQKVEFLVSFYNNEISEKSEIFDDQFSVERPDGSNFTLKIRSTKLEDSAMYFCASRDRAYGRDEQFFGPGTRLTVL.

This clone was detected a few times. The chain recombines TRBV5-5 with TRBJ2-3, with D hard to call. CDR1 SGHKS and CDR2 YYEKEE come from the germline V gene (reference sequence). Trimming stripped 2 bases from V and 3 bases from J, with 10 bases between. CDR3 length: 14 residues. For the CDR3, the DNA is TGTGCCAGCAGCTTTTGGGTGGGTACAGATACGCAGTATTTT. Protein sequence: CASSFWVGTDTQYF.

The chain's CDR3 is CASSSTGSAGVGELFF. CDR3 in DNA: TGCGCCAGCAGCTCGACAGGGTCAGCGGGTGTCGGGGAGCTGTTTTTT. The chain recombines TRBV5-1 with TRBJ2-2; tentatively, D is TRBD1 (7 bases). V lost 3 bases to trimming and J lost 7 bases, with 19 bases between them. Germline values: CDR1 SGHRS, CDR2 YFSETQ. This CDR3 is 16 amino acids long.

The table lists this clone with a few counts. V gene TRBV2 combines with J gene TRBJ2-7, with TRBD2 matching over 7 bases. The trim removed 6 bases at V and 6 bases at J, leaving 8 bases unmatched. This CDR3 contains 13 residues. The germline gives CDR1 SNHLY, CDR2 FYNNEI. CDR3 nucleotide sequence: TGTGCCAGCAGCGACCGCCCGGGGGGCGAGCAGTACTTC. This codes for CASSDRPGGEQYF.